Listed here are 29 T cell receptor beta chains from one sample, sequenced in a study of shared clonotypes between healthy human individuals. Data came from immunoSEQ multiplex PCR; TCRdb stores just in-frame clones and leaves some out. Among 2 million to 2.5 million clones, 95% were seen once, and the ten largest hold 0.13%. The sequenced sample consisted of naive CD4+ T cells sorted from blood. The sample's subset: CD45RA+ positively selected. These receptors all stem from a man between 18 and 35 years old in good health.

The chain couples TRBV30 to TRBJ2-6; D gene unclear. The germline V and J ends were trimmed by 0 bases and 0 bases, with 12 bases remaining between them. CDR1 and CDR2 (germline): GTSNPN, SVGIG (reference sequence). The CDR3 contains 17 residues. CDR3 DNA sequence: TGTGCCTGGAGTGTCGGTTCTCTGCTCTCTGGGGCCAACGTCCTGACTTTC. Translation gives CAWSVGSLLSGANVLTF.

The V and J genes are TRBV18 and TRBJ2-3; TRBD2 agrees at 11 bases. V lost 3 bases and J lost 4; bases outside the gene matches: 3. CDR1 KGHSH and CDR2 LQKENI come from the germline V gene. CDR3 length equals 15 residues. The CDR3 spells CASSPRLAGSDTQYF. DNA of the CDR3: TGTGCCAGCTCACCTAGACTAGCGGGGTCAGATACGCAGTATTTT.

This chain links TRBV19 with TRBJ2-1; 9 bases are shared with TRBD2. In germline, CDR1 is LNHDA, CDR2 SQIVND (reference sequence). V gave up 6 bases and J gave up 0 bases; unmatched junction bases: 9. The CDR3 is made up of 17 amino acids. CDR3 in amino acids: CASSPRLAGPSYNEQFF. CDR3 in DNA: TGTGCCAGTAGCCCAAGGCTAGCGGGGCCCTCCTACAATGAGCAGTTCTTC.

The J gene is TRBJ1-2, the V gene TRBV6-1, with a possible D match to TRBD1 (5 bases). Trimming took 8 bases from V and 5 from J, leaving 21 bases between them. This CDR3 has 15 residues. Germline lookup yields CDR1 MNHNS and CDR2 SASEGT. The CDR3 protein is CASQEFGTEDYGYTF. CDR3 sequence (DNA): TGTGCCAGCCAAGAATTCGGGACGGAGGATTATGGCTACACCTTC.

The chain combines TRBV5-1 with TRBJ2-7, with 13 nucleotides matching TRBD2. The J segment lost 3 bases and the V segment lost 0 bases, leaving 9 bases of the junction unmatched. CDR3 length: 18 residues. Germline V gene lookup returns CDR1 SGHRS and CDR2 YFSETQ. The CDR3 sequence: CASSLVATGTSGNYEQYF. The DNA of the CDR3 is TGCGCCAGCAGCTTGGTCGCGACCGGGACTAGCGGGAACTACGAGCAGTACTTC.

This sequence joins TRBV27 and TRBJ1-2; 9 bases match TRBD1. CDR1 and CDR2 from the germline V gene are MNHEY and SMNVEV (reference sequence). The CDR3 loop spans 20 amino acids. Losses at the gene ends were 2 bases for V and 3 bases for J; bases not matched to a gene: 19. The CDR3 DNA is TGTGCCAGCAGTTTAGCCCTCCCGGACAGGGGAAATATACCTGACTATGGCTACACCTTC. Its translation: CASSLALPDRGNIPDYGYTF.

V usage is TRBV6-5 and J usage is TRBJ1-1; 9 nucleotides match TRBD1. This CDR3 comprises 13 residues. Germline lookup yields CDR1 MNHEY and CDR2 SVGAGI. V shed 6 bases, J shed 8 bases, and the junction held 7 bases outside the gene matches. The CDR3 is CASRRGTGSEAFF. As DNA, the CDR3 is TGTGCCAGCAGGAGAGGGACAGGGTCCGAAGCTTTCTTT.

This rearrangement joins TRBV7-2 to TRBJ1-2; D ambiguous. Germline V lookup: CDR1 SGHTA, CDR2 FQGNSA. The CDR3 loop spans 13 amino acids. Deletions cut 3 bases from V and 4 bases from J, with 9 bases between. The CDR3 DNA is TGTGCCAGCAGCTTCGACCTTTCCTATGGCTACACCTTC. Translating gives CASSFDLSYGYTF.

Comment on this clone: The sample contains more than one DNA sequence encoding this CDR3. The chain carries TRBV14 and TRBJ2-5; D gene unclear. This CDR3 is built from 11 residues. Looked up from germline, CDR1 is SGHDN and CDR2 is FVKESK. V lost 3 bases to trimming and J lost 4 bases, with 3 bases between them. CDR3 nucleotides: TGTGCCAGCAGCCACAGAGAGACCCAGTACTTC. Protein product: CASSHRETQYF.

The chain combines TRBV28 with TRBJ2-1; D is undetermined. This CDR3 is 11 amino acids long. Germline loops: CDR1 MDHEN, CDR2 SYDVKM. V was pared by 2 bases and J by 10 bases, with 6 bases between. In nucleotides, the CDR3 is TGTGCCAGCAGTTTACGGGTCGAGCAGTTCTTC. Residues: CASSLRVEQFF.

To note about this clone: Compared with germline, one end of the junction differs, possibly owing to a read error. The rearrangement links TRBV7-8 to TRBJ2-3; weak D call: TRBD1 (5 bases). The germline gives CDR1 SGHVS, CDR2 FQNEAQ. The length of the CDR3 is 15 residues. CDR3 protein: CASTLGETRADTQYF. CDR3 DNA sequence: TGTGCCAGCACCTTAGGCGAGACCAGGGCCGATACGCAGTATTTT.

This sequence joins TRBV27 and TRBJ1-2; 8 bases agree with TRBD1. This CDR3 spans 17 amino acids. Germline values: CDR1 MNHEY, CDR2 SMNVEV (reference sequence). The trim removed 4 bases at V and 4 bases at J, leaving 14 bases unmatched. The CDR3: CASSYDRGVGLGYGYTF. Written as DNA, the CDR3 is TGTGCCAGCAGTTACGACAGGGGAGTAGGTCTAGGCTATGGCTACACCTTC.

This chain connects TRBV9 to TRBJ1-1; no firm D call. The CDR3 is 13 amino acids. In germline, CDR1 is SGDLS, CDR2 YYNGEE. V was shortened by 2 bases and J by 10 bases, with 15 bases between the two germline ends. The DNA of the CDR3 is TGTGCCAGCAGCGTGGCCTCCGATTCGTCAGCTTTCTTT. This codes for CASSVASDSSAFF.

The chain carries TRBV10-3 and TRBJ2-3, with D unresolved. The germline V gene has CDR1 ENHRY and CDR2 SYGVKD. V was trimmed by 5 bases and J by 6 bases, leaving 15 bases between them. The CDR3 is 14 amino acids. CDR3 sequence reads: CAISIAPEADTQYF. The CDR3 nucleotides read TGTGCCATCAGTATAGCCCCCGAGGCGGATACGCAGTATTTT.

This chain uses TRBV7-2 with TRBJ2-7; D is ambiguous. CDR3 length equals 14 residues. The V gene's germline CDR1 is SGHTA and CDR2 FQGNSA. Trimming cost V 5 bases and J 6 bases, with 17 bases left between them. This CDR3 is CASSRPPIGPEQYF. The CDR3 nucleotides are TGTGCCAGCAGCCGGCCGCCCATCGGCCCCGAGCAGTACTTC.

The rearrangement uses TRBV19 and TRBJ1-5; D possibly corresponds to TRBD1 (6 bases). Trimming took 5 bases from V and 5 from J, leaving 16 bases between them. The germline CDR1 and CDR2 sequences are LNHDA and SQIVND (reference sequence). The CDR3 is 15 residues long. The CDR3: CASSQMGGSYQPQHF. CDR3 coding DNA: TGTGCCAGTAGTCAAATGGGGGGCTCCTATCAGCCCCAGCATTTT.

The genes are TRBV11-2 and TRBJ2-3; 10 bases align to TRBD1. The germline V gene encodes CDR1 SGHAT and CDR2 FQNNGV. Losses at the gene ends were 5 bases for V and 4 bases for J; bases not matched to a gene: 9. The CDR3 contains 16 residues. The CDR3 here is CASSQSGQGGSDTQYF. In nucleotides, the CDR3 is TGTGCCAGCAGCCAGTCCGGACAGGGGGGTTCAGATACGCAGTATTTT.

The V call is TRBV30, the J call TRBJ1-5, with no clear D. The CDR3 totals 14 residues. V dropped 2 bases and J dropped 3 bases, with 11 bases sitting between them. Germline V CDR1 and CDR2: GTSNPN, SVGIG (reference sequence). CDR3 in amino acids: CAWSSLSFNQPQHF. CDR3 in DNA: TGTGCCTGGAGTTCCCTCAGTTTCAATCAGCCCCAGCATTTT.

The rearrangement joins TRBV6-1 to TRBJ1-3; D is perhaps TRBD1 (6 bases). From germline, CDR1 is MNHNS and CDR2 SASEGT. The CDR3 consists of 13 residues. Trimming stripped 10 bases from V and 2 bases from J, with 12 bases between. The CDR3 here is CATRGSPGNTIYF. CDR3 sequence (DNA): TGTGCCACTAGGGGGTCCCCTGGAAACACCATATATTTT.

The CDR3 coding sequence is TGTGCCAGCAGTGACCGAGATACGCAGTATTTT. Amino acid sequence: CASSDRDTQYF. The chain recombines TRBV25-1 with TRBJ2-3; D is uncertain. Trimming took 3 bases from V and 5 from J, leaving 3 bases between them. This CDR3 is 11 amino acids long. Per germline, CDR1 MGHDK and CDR2 SYGVNS.

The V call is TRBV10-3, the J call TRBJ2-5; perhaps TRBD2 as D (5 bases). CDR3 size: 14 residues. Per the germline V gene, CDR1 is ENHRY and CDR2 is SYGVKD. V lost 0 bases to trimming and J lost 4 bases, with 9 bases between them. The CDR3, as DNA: TGTGCCATCAGTGAGTCCTCCGCGGGAGAGACCCAGTACTTC. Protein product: CAISESSAGETQYF.

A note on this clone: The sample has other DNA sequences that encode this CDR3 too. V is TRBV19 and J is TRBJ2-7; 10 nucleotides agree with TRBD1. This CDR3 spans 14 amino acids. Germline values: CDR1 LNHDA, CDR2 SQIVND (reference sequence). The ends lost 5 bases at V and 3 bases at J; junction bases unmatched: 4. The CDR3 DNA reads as TGTGCCAGTAGTCGACAGGGGGCTGGCTACGAGCAGTACTTC. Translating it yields CASSRQGAGYEQYF.

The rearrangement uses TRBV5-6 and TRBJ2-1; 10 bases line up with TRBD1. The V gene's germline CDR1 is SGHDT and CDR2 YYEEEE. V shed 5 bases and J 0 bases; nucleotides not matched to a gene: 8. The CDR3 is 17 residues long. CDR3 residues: CASRPYGQGVSYNEQFF. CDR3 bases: TGTGCCAGCAGACCATACGGACAGGGGGTCTCCTACAATGAGCAGTTCTTC.

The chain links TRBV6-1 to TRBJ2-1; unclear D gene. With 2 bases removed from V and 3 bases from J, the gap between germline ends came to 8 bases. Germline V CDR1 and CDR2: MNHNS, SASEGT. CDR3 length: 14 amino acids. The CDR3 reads CASSEIGVYNEQFF. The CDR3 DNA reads TGTGCCAGCAGTGAAATTGGGGTCTACAATGAGCAGTTCTTC.

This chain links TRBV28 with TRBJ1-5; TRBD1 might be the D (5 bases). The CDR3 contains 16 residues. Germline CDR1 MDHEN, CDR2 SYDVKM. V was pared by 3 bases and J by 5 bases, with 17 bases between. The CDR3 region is CASSFDGAKRHQPQHF. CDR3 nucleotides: TGTGCCAGCAGTTTTGATGGGGCCAAAAGGCATCAGCCCCAGCATTTT.

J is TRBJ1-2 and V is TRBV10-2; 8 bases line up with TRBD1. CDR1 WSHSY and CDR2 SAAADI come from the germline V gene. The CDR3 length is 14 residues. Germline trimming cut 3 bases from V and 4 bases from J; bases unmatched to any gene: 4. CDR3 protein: CASSDAGGAYGYTF. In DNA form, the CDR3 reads TGCGCCAGCAGTGACGCAGGGGGCGCCTATGGCTACACCTTC.

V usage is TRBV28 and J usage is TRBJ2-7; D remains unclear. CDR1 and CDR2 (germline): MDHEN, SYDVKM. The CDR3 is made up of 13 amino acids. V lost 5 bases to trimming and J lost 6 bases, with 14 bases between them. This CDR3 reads CASSAINTPEQYF. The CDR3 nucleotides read TGTGCCAGCAGTGCCATTAACACTCCCGAGCAGTACTTC.

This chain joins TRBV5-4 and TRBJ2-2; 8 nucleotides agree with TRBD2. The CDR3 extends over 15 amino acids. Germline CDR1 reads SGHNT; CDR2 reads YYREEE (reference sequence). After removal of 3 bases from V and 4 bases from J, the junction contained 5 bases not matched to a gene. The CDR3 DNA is TGTGCCAGCAGCTGGGTGGCGGGGGGCACCGGGGAGCTGTTTTTT. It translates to CASSWVAGGTGELFF.

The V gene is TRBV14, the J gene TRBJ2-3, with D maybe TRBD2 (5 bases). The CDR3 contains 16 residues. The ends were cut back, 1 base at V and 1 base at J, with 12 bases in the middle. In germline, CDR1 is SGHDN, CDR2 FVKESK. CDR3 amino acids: CASSQVWERGTDTQYF. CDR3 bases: TGTGCCAGCAGCCAAGTGTGGGAGAGGGGCACAGATACGCAGTATTTT.